This T cell receptor beta chain is from a study of blood T cells in healthy people across ages. The CDR3 runs 18 residues. The V gene lost 6 bases and the J gene lost 0 bases, with 23 bases spanning the gap. This clonotype has more than one count but fewer than ten. The use of a sample-barcoded 5' primer and a J-beta primer mix characterized a second PCR of about 7 to 12 cycles. MiXCR, run by TCRdb on the 5' RACE reads, gives a single entry per CDR3 protein. The sample shows roughly 1,500,000 distinct CDR3 sequences, about 35% of them seen only once. Sequenced: blood. The V gene is TRBV12-3 or TRBV12-4, the J gene TRBJ1-1; no reliable D call. The TCR sequence derives from a woman aged 30 to 39 in good health. The DNA of the CDR3 is TGTGCCAGCAGACCGCCTGGCAGGTGGAATATCATGAACACTGAAGCTTTCTTT. This gives the protein CASRPPGRWNIMNTEAFF.